This TCR beta chain is from a study of blood T cells in healthy people across ages. The CDR3 sequence is 15 residues long. Trimming took off 0 bases at V and 2 bases at J, with 11 bases between the two ends. Looked up from germline, CDR1 is SGHRS and CDR2 is YFSETQ. Through a sample-barcoded 5' primer and a J-beta primer mix, a second PCR was run for 7 to 11 cycles. TCRdb fed the 5' RACE reads into MiXCR, producing one record per CDR3 protein. The table shows hundreds of thousands of distinct CDR3 sequences, with roughly 60% occurring only once. Study observations and caveats: Greater diversity and more naive CD4+ cells were seen in long-lived donors than in aged donors. The fall in TCR beta diversity per million T cells was roughly linear with age.

Worth noting for this clonotype: No antigen is known for it.

Sequencing was carried out using blood. The chain is built from TRBV5-1 and TRBJ2-5; D possibly uses TRBD1 or TRBD2 (5 bases each). This clonotype was obtained from a man younger than 40 in good health. The CDR3 DNA reads as TGCGCCAGCAGCTTGGGAGGGGTACCGCAAGAGACCCAGTACTTC. It is translated as CASSLGGVPQETQYF. Variable domain in full (rest from reference TRBV5-1 and TRBJ2-5): KAGVTQTPRYLIKTRGQQVTLSCSPISGHRSVSWYQQTPGQGLQFLFEYFSETQRNKGNFPGRFSGRQFSNSRSEMNVSTLELGDSALYLCASSLGGVPQETQYFGPGTRLLVL.